This T cell receptor (beta chain) was documented in a study of blood T cell repertoires in COVID-19. Whole-study context: Both acute and convalescent COVID-19 samples were obtained from the United States, Italy and Spain.

While infection was still active, Seattle patients were enrolled and then followed longitudinally. Trimming took 5 bases from V and 5 from J; bases not matched to a gene: 4. Germline CDR1 SQVTM, CDR2 ANQGSEA. This CDR3 region has 13 residues. As processed by the authors: Estimated nucleated cell counts came from reference gene primer amplification. TCRdb's table, derived via immunoSEQ multiplex PCR, lists solely in-frame clones and lacks some. Clone size and the V and J calls come from that table; the DNA yielded D and trimming. The sample contains roughly 300,000 clones, approximately 93% of which appear only once.

The source of this sequence is a woman in her 30s with COVID-19, enrolled during active disease. The genes are TRBV29-1 and TRBJ2-1; 9 bases fit TRBD1. Sequenced input: peripheral blood. CDR3 amino acids: CSVQGTGHNEQFF. The CDR3 DNA sequence: TGCAGCGTTCAAGGGACAGGGCACAATGAGCAGTTCTTC.